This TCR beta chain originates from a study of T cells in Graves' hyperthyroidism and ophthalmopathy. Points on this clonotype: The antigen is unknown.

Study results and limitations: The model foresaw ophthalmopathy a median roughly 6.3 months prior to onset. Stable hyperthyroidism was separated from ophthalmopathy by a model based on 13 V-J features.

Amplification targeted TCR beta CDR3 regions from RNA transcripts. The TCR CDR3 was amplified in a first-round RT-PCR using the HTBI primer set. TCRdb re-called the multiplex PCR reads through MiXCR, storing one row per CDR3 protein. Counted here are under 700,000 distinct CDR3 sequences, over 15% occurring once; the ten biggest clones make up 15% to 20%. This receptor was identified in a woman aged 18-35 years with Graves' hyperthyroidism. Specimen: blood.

As DNA, the CDR3 is TGTGCCAGCAGTTACAGGGGACTAGCGGTCTACAATGAGCAGTTCTTC. This translates into CASSYRGLAVYNEQFF. V is TRBV6-2 or TRBV6-3 and J is TRBJ2-1; 11 nucleotides agree with TRBD2. The germline V gene has CDR1 MNHEY and CDR2 SVGEGT. This CDR3 has 16 amino acids. The J segment lost 3 bases and the V segment lost 2 bases, leaving 3 bases of the junction unmatched.